This T cell receptor beta chain is drawn from a study of control samples from healthy donors and cancer patients. The method was immunoSEQ multiplex PCR; TCRdb's version includes in-frame clones alone and lacks a portion of them. The sample yields 65,000 to 90,000 clones, roughly nine tenths seen once. This CDR3 is built from 11 residues. The ends were cut back, 7 bases at V and 5 bases at J, with 8 bases in the middle. In germline, CDR1 is SNHLY, CDR2 FYNNEI. In its sample, this clone was seen once. This receptor was obtained from a woman between 45 and 60 years old with colorectal cancer. The J gene is TRBJ2-5, the V gene TRBV2; D possibly corresponds to TRBD2 (5 bases). Sample: PBMCs. The CDR3 sequence is CASMQRETQYF. The CDR3 region has the DNA TGTGCCAGCATGCAGCGGGAGACCCAGTACTTC.